These 3 T cell receptor beta chains were sequenced from one sample in a study of T cell clones after liver transplantation. This table comes from immunoSEQ multiplex PCR, and its TCRdb copy is limited to in-frame clones, with some not included. The sample has 40,000 to 65,000 clones; around 85% are singletons. The sample in question was CD4+ T cells from blood, obtained before liver transplant. The receptor source for this set is a human donor who received a liver transplant.

The V gene is TRBV11-1, the J gene TRBJ2-7, with D possibly TRBD1 on 5 matching bases. This CDR3 contains 13 residues. V was shortened by 1 base and J by 1 base, with 5 bases between the two germline ends. In germline, CDR1 is SGHAT, CDR2 FQDESV (reference sequence). The CDR3 coding sequence is TGTGCCAGCAGCTTAGGACAGTCCTACGAGCAGTACTTC. Translated, it gives CASSLGQSYEQYF.

This clone has just one count. This chain links TRBV14 with TRBJ1-6; D is ambiguous. Deletions cut 4 bases from V and 5 bases from J, with 9 bases between. Germline V lookup: CDR1 SGHDN, CDR2 FVKESK. CDR3 length equals 14 residues. The CDR3 DNA follows: TGTGCCAGCAGCCTACGGGAGCATAATTCACCCCTCCACTTT. This encodes CASSLREHNSPLHF.

V is TRBV6-5 and J is TRBJ1-1; TRBD1 matches at 8 bases. V trimming: 6 bases; J trimming: 3 bases; junction bases outside the gene matches: 3. The CDR3 has 13 residues. CDR1 MNHEY and CDR2 SVGAGI come from the germline V gene. The CDR3 sequence: CASRDREYTEAFF. In DNA, the CDR3 is TGTGCCAGCAGGGACAGGGAGTACACTGAAGCTTTCTTT.